Listed below are T cell receptor beta chains from one sample, sequenced in a study of T cell repertoires in cytomegalovirus infection. TCRdb fed the reads into MiXCR, producing one record per CDR3 protein. The sample holds 200,000 or so distinct CDR3 sequences, 35% to 45% seen once. Their target antigens are unknown. This specimen was CD8+ T cells from cultured PBMCs, taken from culture after CMV antigen stimulation. These receptors were obtained from a human donor in good health (CMV status not recorded). Some clones in this sample may be carry-over from other donors' samples. CDR3s include the opening cysteine and the closing phenylalanine or tryptophan. The order of the fields is CDR3 length, J gene, V gene, D gene, clone size, CDR3 protein, CDR3 DNA. D genes are given only for firm matches. For some rows the clone size is stated as once, few or many, or as a class when expanded; others skip it.

length: 16; J: TRBJ1-5; V: TRBV7-2; D: .; size: few; CDR3: CASSSYGEPGNQPQHF; DNA: TGTGCCAGCAGCTCCTACGGAGAGCCGGGCAATCAGCCCCAGCATTTT
length: 17; J: TRBJ2-3; V: TRBV7-4; D: .; size: .; CDR3: CASSSTGDDKSTDTQYF; DNA: TGTGCCAGCAGTTCGACGGGGGACGACAAAAGCACAGATACGCAGTATTTT
length: 17; J: TRBJ2-7; V: TRBV28; D: .; size: .; CDR3: CASSSLRGGASNYEQYF; DNA: TGTGCCAGCAGTTCCCTACGAGGTGGGGCTAGTAACTACGAGCAGTACTTC
length: 11; J: TRBJ2-1; V: TRBV29-1; D: .; size: few; CDR3: CSVVSPTDQFF; DNA: TGCAGCGTTGTTTCCCCAACTGATCAGTTCTTC
length: 18; J: TRBJ2-3; V: TRBV24-1; D: TRBD2; size: .; CDR3: CATSVVAGGPLSTDTQYF; DNA: TGTGCCACCAGTGTGGTGGCGGGAGGGCCTCTAAGCACAGATACGCAGTATTTT
length: 16; J: TRBJ2-1; V: TRBV11-3; D: TRBD1; size: .; CDR3: CASSSGGTGPYNEQFF; DNA: TGTGCCAGCAGCAGTGGGGGGACAGGGCCCTACAATGAGCAGTTCTTC
length: 11; J: TRBJ1-6; V: TRBV7-6; D: TRBD1; size: .; CDR3: CASSSGGALHF; DNA: TGTGCCAGCAGTTCAGGGGGAGCCCTCCACTTT
length: 15; J: TRBJ1-5; V: TRBV6-4; D: .; size: once; CDR3: CASAATLDGPRPQHF; DNA: TGTGCCAGCGCGGCGACCCTGGACGGACCCAGGCCCCAGCATTTT
length: 14; J: TRBJ1-1; V: TRBV11-2; D: .; size: .; CDR3: CASSTSGQNTEAFF; DNA: TGTGCCAGCAGCACCTCGGGACAGAACACTGAAGCTTTCTTT
length: 16; J: TRBJ1-1; V: TRBV6-6; D: .; size: .; CDR3: CASSLPSEVGDTEAFF; DNA: TGTGCCAGCAGCCTACCGAGTGAGGTTGGGGACACTGAAGCTTTCTTT
length: 15; J: TRBJ1-4; V: TRBV28; D: .; size: few; CDR3: CASSLLGQGVEKLFF; DNA: TGTGCCAGCAGTTTATTAGGCCAGGGTGTTGAAAAACTGTTTTTT
length: 13; J: TRBJ2-3; V: TRBV6-1; D: .; size: few; CDR3: CASSEARQAPQYF; DNA: TGTGCCAGCAGTGAAGCCAGGCAGGCTCCCCAGTATTTT
length: 15; J: TRBJ2-7; V: TRBV6-5; D: TRBD1; size: .; CDR3: CASSYTDRFSYEQYF; DNA: TGTGCCAGCAGTTATACGGACAGGTTTTCCTACGAGCAGTACTTC
length: 14; J: TRBJ1-1; V: TRBV7-3; D: TRBD1; size: .; CDR3: CASSPGGSDTEAFF; DNA: TGTGCCAGCAGCCCAGGGGGTTCTGACACTGAAGCTTTCTTT
length: 16; J: TRBJ1-1; V: TRBV7-2; D: TRBD1; size: few; CDR3: CASSSFRDRRAEGAFF; DNA: TGTGCCAGCAGCTCATTCCGGGACAGGCGAGCCGAGGGAGCTTTCTTT
length: 14; J: TRBJ1-1; V: TRBV4-1; D: .; size: .; CDR3: CASSPPNENTEAFF; DNA: TGCGCCAGCAGCCCCCCTAATGAGAACACTGAAGCTTTCTTT
length: 13; J: TRBJ1-2; V: TRBV12-3/TRBV12-4; D: .; size: .; CDR3: CASSLPGTVGYTF; DNA: TGTGCCAGCAGTTTACCCGGGACGGTTGGCTACACCTTC
length: 15; J: TRBJ2-1; V: TRBV6-5; D: TRBD1; size: .; CDR3: CASSLGTGPNNEQFF; DNA: TGTGCCAGCAGCCTAGGGACAGGCCCTAACAATGAGCAGTTCTTC
length: 15; J: TRBJ2-5; V: TRBV11-2; D: TRBD1; size: .; CDR3: CASNSRTGAGETQYF; DNA: TGTGCCAGCAACTCCCGGACAGGGGCGGGAGAGACCCAGTACTTC
length: 13; J: TRBJ2-3; V: TRBV4-1; D: .; size: few; CDR3: CASKVDLTDTQYF; DNA: TGCGCCAGCAAAGTGGATCTCACAGATACGCAGTATTTT
length: 13; J: TRBJ2-7; V: TRBV6-1; D: TRBD2; size: few; CDR3: CASSTREGYEQYF; DNA: TGTGCCAGCAGTACCCGGGAGGGCTACGAGCAGTACTTC
length: 16; J: TRBJ2-2; V: TRBV4-1; D: TRBD1; size: once; CDR3: CASSQAGTEVTGELFF; DNA: TGCGCCAGCAGCCAAGCCGGGACAGAAGTCACCGGGGAGCTGTTTTTT